Listed here are 23 T cell receptor beta chains from one sample, sequenced in a study of OX40 agonist ivuxolimab in advanced cancers. TCRdb's copy holds only in-frame clones and misses some; the assay was immunoSEQ multiplex PCR. The sample has some 38,000 clones, roughly 92% seen once. The sequencing used CD4+ or CD8+ T cells sorted from blood, collected in a trial of the OX40 agonist ivuxolimab. Every receptor here comes from an adult with an advanced solid tumor such as melanoma, head and neck, liver or kidney cancer.

The chain carries TRBV28 and TRBJ2-7, with unresolved D. Germline V gene data show CDR1 as MDHEN and CDR2 as SYDVKM. The CDR3 has 15 amino acids. Trimming shortened V by 4 bases and J by 0 bases, and 13 bases separated the two germline ends. The CDR3: CASSYHSMDSYEQYF. DNA of the CDR3: TGTGCCAGCAGTTACCATTCTATGGACTCCTACGAGCAGTACTTC. The whole variable domain, filled in from reference TRBV28 and TRBJ2-7, reads DVKVTQSSRYLVKRTGEKVFLECVQDMDHENMFWYRQDPGLGLRLIYFSYDVKMKEKGDIPEGYSVSREKKERFSLILESASTNQTSMYLCASSYHSMDSYEQYFGPGTRLTVT.

CDR3 amino acids: CAWSEVGPPFYTF. CDR3 DNA: TGTGCCTGGAGTGAAGTAGGACCCCCTTTCTACACCTTC. V usage is TRBV30 and J usage is TRBJ1-2; no clear D. V dropped 1 base and J dropped 10 bases, with 16 bases sitting between them. Per the germline V gene, CDR1 is GTSNPN and CDR2 is SVGIG (reference sequence). This CDR3 is 13 amino acids long.

V gene TRBV11-1 combines with J gene TRBJ2-2, with D perhaps matching TRBD1 or TRBD2 (6 bases each). The V end was cut by 5 bases, the J end by 3 bases, with 19 bases between. From germline, CDR1 is SGHAT and CDR2 FQDESV (reference sequence). The CDR3 covers 17 residues. CDR3 sequence (DNA): TGTGCCAGCAGCCGTGAGGGGGAGGTATGGGACACCGGGGAGCTGTTTTTT. It specifies CASSREGEVWDTGELFF.

The chain is built from TRBV18 and TRBJ2-4; D gene unclear. The V and J ends lost 2 bases and 0 bases respectively, with 5 bases between them. The CDR3 loop spans 14 amino acids. CDR1 KGHSH and CDR2 LQKENI come from the germline V gene. CDR3 coding DNA: TGTGCCAGCTCACCAGACCTAGCCAAAAACATTCAGTACTTC. It specifies CASSPDLAKNIQYF.

V gene TRBV4-3 combines with J gene TRBJ2-3; D possibly corresponds to TRBD1 (7 bases). V lost 0 bases and J lost 10, with 20 bases in between. In germline, CDR1 is LGHNA, CDR2 YSLEER. The CDR3 runs to 16 residues. CDR3 sequence: CASSQDLGGGEIAQYF. The CDR3 nucleotides read TGCGCCAGCAGCCAAGATCTCGGAGGGGGCGAGATCGCGCAGTATTTT.

This rearrangement joins TRBV28 to TRBJ2-3; D call uncertain. The CDR3 covers 13 residues. Germline V gene sequence: CDR1 MDHEN, CDR2 SYDVKM. Trimming stripped 5 bases from V and 6 bases from J, with 12 bases between. CDR3 region: CASSPRSYDTQYF. The CDR3, as DNA: TGTGCCAGCAGTCCCCGGTCGTACGATACGCAGTATTTT. The complete variable domain, with remaining parts taken from reference TRBV28 and TRBJ2-3, reads DVKVTQSSRYLVKRTGEKVFLECVQDMDHENMFWYRQDPGLGLRLIYFSYDVKMKEKGDIPEGYSVSREKKERFSLILESASTNQTSMYLCASSPRSYDTQYFGPGTRLTVL.

The V call is TRBV7-8, the J call TRBJ2-7; 8 nucleotides agree with TRBD1. Germline CDR1 and CDR2: SGHVS and FQNEAQ. The ends lost 5 bases at V and 7 bases at J; junction bases unmatched: 16. This CDR3 is built from 16 residues. CDR3 amino acids: CASSAGQGYVLEEQYF. The CDR3 nucleotides are TGTGCCAGCAGCGCCGGACAGGGTTATGTCTTAGAAGAGCAGTACTTC. The full variable domain, its missing parts supplied by reference TRBV7-8 and TRBJ2-7, is GAGVSQSPRYKVAKRGQDVALRCDPISGHVSLFWYQQALGQGPEFLTYFQNEAQLDKSGLPSDRFFAERPEGSVSTLKIQRTQQEDSAVYLCASSAGQGYVLEEQYFGPGTRLTVT.

V usage is TRBV28 and J usage is TRBJ2-7, with 7 bases lining up with TRBD1. This CDR3 spans 14 amino acids. With 6 bases clipped from V and 6 bases from J, the junction kept 11 bases outside the gene matches. Germline assignment: CDR1 MDHEN and CDR2 SYDVKM. CDR3 sequence (DNA): TGTGCCAGCAGCTTTTTAGGGACAGTTGGCGAGCAGTACTTC. Amino acid sequence: CASSFLGTVGEQYF.

CDR3 sequence: CASSGAGRRTEAFF. CDR3 nucleotide sequence: TGCGCCAGCAGTGGGGCGGGCCGGAGGACTGAAGCTTTCTTT. The chain couples TRBV10-2 to TRBJ1-1; no firm D call. Trimming pared 4 bases from V and 5 bases from J, leaving 14 bases between. Per the germline V gene, CDR1 is WSHSY and CDR2 is SAAADI. The CDR3 is made up of 14 amino acids.

The chain couples TRBV7-6 to TRBJ2-7, with D maybe TRBD1 (5 bases). V lost 4 bases to trimming and J lost 2 bases, with 9 bases between them. In germline, CDR1 is SGHVS, CDR2 FNYEAQ. This CDR3 comprises 13 residues. As DNA, the CDR3 is TGTGCCAGCAGCTACCGACAGACCTACGAGCAGTACTTC. Its translation is CASSYRQTYEQYF.

The J gene is TRBJ2-5, the V gene TRBV7-6; the match to TRBD2 covers 14 bases. Germline CDR1 and CDR2: SGHVS and FNYEAQ. The CDR3 extends over 15 amino acids. The junction had 3 bases not matched to a gene; V was cut back by 5 bases and J by 4 bases. The CDR3 region has the DNA TGTGCCAGCAGCCCGGGACTAGCGGGAGTAGAGACCCAGTACTTC. Translation: CASSPGLAGVETQYF.

The chain links TRBV14 to TRBJ2-1; weak D call: TRBD2 (6 bases). Germline CDR1 is SGHDN and CDR2 is FVKESK. The CDR3 runs 16 residues. Trimming shortened V by 2 bases and J by 8 bases, and 19 bases separated the two germline ends. CDR3 sequence: CASSQHILGGIDEQFF. Written as DNA, the CDR3 is TGTGCCAGCAGCCAACATATCCTTGGGGGGATAGATGAGCAGTTCTTC. Together with reference TRBV14 and TRBJ2-1, the CDR3 gives the full variable domain: EAGVTQFPSHSVIEKGQTVTLRCDPISGHDNLYWYRRVMGKEIKFLLHFVKESKQDESGMPNNRFLAERTGGTYSTLKVQPAELEDSGVYFCASSQHILGGIDEQFFGPGTRLTVL.

This clone was detected only once. The J gene is TRBJ2-5, the V gene TRBV27; TRBD2 matches at 12 bases. Germline V CDR1 and CDR2: MNHEY, SMNVEV (reference sequence). The V gene end was trimmed by 5 bases and the J gene end by 4 bases; junction bases not matched to a gene: 8. The length of the CDR3 is 16 residues. CDR3 amino acids: CASSPGLAGSGETQYF. CDR3 nucleotide sequence: TGTGCCAGCAGTCCCGGACTAGCGGGAAGTGGAGAGACCCAGTACTTC.

The rearrangement links TRBV5-1 to TRBJ2-7; 9 nucleotides agree with TRBD1. V dropped 5 bases and J dropped 5; count of bases not matched to a gene: 5. This CDR3 spans 13 amino acids. Germline V gene lookup returns CDR1 SGHRS and CDR2 YFSETQ. CDR3 in amino acids: CASRQGAINEQYF. CDR3 DNA: TGCGCCAGCAGACAGGGGGCAATTAACGAGCAGTACTTC.

The chain combines TRBV6-5 with TRBJ2-1; D gene unclear. V was cut by 2 bases and J by 8 bases, with 4 bases left in between. The germline V gene encodes CDR1 MNHEY and CDR2 SVGAGI. The CDR3 is 11 residues long. The CDR3 DNA reads as TGTGCCAGCAGTTACGACCATGAGCAGTTCTTC. This encodes CASSYDHEQFF.

The chain recombines TRBV2 with TRBJ2-1, with 11 bases fitting TRBD2. After removal of 1 base from V and 4 bases from J, the junction contained 3 bases not matched to a gene. The CDR3 sequence is 16 residues long. Germline CDR1 is SNHLY and CDR2 is FYNNEI. DNA for the CDR3: TGTGCCAGCAGTGAAGGGGGACTAGCGGAGTACAATGAGCAGTTCTTC. Protein: CASSEGGLAEYNEQFF.

V and J are TRBV11-3 and TRBJ2-2, with a tentative D call TRBD1 (6 bases). The CDR3 is made up of 16 amino acids. Looked up from germline, CDR1 is SGHNT and CDR2 is YENEEA. Trimming removed 5 bases at V and 4 bases at J, with 17 bases between. The CDR3 sequence: CASSLDRSSSTGELFF. CDR3 nucleotides: TGTGCCAGCAGCCTGGACAGATCCTCGAGCACCGGGGAGCTGTTTTTT.

V usage is TRBV10-2 and J usage is TRBJ2-3; 8 bases fit TRBD1. The J segment lost 1 base and the V segment lost 6 bases, leaving 6 bases of the junction unmatched. This CDR3 is built from 15 residues. Per germline, CDR1 WSHSY and CDR2 SAAADI. The CDR3 DNA is TGCGCCAGCAGAGAGGACAGGGTGGGCACAGATACGCAGTATTTT. It specifies CASREDRVGTDTQYF.

The chain links TRBV4-1 to TRBJ2-4; D perhaps matches TRBD2 (5 bases). The CDR3 has 16 residues. V was pared by 2 bases and J by 0 bases, with 11 bases between. Germline CDR1 MGHRA, CDR2 YSYEKL. DNA for the CDR3: TGCGCCAGCAGCCAATTTTTCGGGATAGCCAAAAACATTCAGTACTTC. Its protein is CASSQFFGIAKNIQYF.

V is TRBV21-1 and J is TRBJ1-5. TRBV21-1 counts as a pseudogene. This CDR3 contains 15 residues. Here the CDR3 DNA reads TGTGCCAGCAGCAAACGGCGGGGGAGGTGGCAGCCCCAGCATTTT. It translates to CASSKRRGRWQPQHF.

The rearrangement joins TRBV5-5 to TRBJ1-1; D not resolved. The CDR3 contains 15 residues. Trimming pared 0 bases from V and 6 bases from J, leaving 15 bases between. Germline assignment: CDR1 SGHKS and CDR2 YYEKEE (reference sequence). DNA for the CDR3: TGTGCCAGCAGCTTGGAATGGGGTGGCTGGCCTGAAGCTTTCTTT. Amino acid sequence: CASSLEWGGWPEAFF.

The chain couples TRBV27 to TRBJ2-5; 9 nucleotides align to TRBD2. Germline lookup yields CDR1 MNHEY and CDR2 SMNVEV (reference sequence). The CDR3 is 13 residues long. J was trimmed by 8 bases and V by 4 bases; bases with no gene match: 5. CDR3 in DNA: TGTGCCAGCAGTTACGGGACTAGCTACACCCAGTACTTC. It is translated as CASSYGTSYTQYF.

This chain connects TRBV6-1 to TRBJ1-2; 11 nucleotides agree with TRBD1. CDR3 length: 16 residues. Per the germline V gene, CDR1 is MNHNS and CDR2 is SASEGT. With 4 bases clipped from V and 8 bases from J, the junction kept 12 bases outside the gene matches. CDR3 DNA: TGTGCCAGCAGTGGGACAGGGGGCGAACCCGGAGGCGGCTACACCTTC. Protein product: CASSGTGGEPGGGYTF.